The present T cell receptor beta chain was sequenced within a study of T cell responses to AZD1222 COVID-19 vaccine. Study-wide findings and caveats: CD4 TCRs linked to vaccination spanned spike, dominating at 160-218 and 743-854. Repertoires were obtained solely post-peak T cell response. Close to half of all spike-specific TCRs reportedly target regions of the variants that are unmutated.

Concerning this clone: What it binds is not known.

Repertoires were generated with immunoSEQ multiplex PCR, while TCRdb's copy carries only in-frame clones and drops some. The sample records more than 65,000 clones, approximately 83% being singletons. The V and J ends lost 4 bases and 4 bases, in that order; junction bases with no gene match: 8. Germline V lookup: CDR1 GTSNPN, CDR2 SVGIG (reference sequence). This CDR3 contains 16 residues. The sequenced sample was peripheral blood, obtained 28 days after the second AZD1222 dose. The J gene is TRBJ2-2, the V gene TRBV30; TRBD1 matches at 11 bases. The clonotype was recovered from an adult who received the AZD1222 COVID-19 vaccine. The CDR3 sequence: CAWITAGTGGTGELFF. The CDR3 nucleotides read TGTGCCTGGATCACGGCCGGGACAGGGGGCACCGGGGAGCTGTTTTTT.